These T cell receptor beta chains were read from a single sample in a study of T cells after yellow fever vaccination. One entry per CDR3 protein results from TCRdb running MiXCR on the 5' RACE reads. The table includes under 95,000 distinct CDR3 sequences, about 7.7% detected once. Specimen: CD8+ T cells sorted from PBMCs, collected 10 to 11 days after the first yellow fever vaccination. These receptors all come from a man between 18 and 29 years old who received the YFV17D yellow fever vaccine. CDR3s include the opening cysteine and the closing phenylalanine or tryptophan. Fields, in order: V gene, clone size, D gene, J gene, CDR3 protein, CDR3 DNA. The D gene is left open where the match is weak. Clone size is given for some rows only: seen once, a few or many times, or a class if the clone is expanded.

v_call: TRBV7-9
clone_size: many
d_call: .
j_call: TRBJ1-1
cdr3_aa: CASSLAQGLTEAFF
cdr3_nt: TGTGCCAGCAGCTTAGCACAGGGTCTCACTGAAGCTTTCTTT

v_call: TRBV7-2
clone_size: many
d_call: TRBD2
j_call: TRBJ2-5
cdr3_aa: CASSLGLAGGRRAQYF
cdr3_nt: TGTGCCAGCAGTTTAGGACTAGCGGGGGGGAGACGGGCCCAGTACTTC

v_call: TRBV28
clone_size: many
d_call: .
j_call: TRBJ1-2
cdr3_aa: CASSFVRGYTF
cdr3_nt: TGTGCCAGCAGCTTCGTGCGGGGCTACACCTTC

v_call: TRBV4-1
clone_size: many
d_call: .
j_call: TRBJ2-7
cdr3_aa: CASSQDPASYEQYF
cdr3_nt: TGCGCCAGCAGCCAAGATCCGGCGAGCTACGAGCAGTACTTC

v_call: TRBV11-2
clone_size: few
d_call: TRBD2
j_call: TRBJ2-3
cdr3_aa: CASSLRTSGRLGTQYF
cdr3_nt: TGTGCCAGCAGCCTTCGGACTAGCGGAAGACTAGGTACGCAGTATTTT

v_call: TRBV10-2
clone_size: .
d_call: .
j_call: TRBJ2-2
cdr3_aa: CASSAGGRPGELFF
cdr3_nt: TGCGCCAGCAGTGCTGGGGGCCGGCCCGGGGAGCTGTTTTTT

v_call: TRBV5-8
clone_size: .
d_call: TRBD2
j_call: TRBJ2-5
cdr3_aa: CASRFLPGLAEPRETQYF
cdr3_nt: TGTGCCAGCAGATTTCTTCCGGGACTAGCGGAGCCAAGGGAGACCCAGTACTTC

v_call: TRBV6-5
clone_size: .
d_call: .
j_call: TRBJ2-3
cdr3_aa: CASSYLGATQDTQYF
cdr3_nt: TGTGCCAGCAGTTACTTAGGGGCCACCCAGGATACGCAGTATTTT

v_call: TRBV4-2
clone_size: few
d_call: .
j_call: TRBJ1-4
cdr3_aa: CASSQGAGRNEKLFF
cdr3_nt: TGTGCCAGCAGCCAAGGGGCGGGAAGAAATGAAAAACTGTTTTTT

v_call: TRBV5-1
clone_size: many
d_call: TRBD2
j_call: TRBJ2-3
cdr3_aa: CASSLSGGATDTQYF
cdr3_nt: TGCGCCAGCAGCTTAAGCGGGGGGGCCACAGATACGCAGTATTTT

v_call: TRBV6-5
clone_size: many
d_call: .
j_call: TRBJ2-5
cdr3_aa: CASSYPGGPQYF
cdr3_nt: TGTGCCAGCAGTTACCCCGGGGGGCCCCAGTACTTC

v_call: TRBV5-1
clone_size: many
d_call: .
j_call: TRBJ2-1
cdr3_aa: CASSSTVYNEQFF
cdr3_nt: TGCGCCAGCAGCTCGACAGTTTACAATGAGCAGTTCTTC

v_call: TRBV5-1
clone_size: .
d_call: .
j_call: TRBJ2-1
cdr3_aa: CASSLGSVNEQFF
cdr3_nt: TGCGCCAGCAGCTTGGGGTCTGTTAATGAGCAGTTCTTC

v_call: TRBV4-1
clone_size: many
d_call: .
j_call: TRBJ1-1
cdr3_aa: CASSPRSGFNTEAFF
cdr3_nt: TGCGCCAGCAGCCCACGATCGGGGTTTAACACTGAAGCTTTCTTT

v_call: TRBV7-6
clone_size: few
d_call: .
j_call: TRBJ2-2
cdr3_aa: CASSQRFRELFF
cdr3_nt: TGTGCCAGCAGCCAACGGTTCCGGGAGCTGTTTTTT

v_call: TRBV12-3/TRBV12-4
clone_size: .
d_call: .
j_call: TRBJ1-2
cdr3_aa: CASIPPEGSGRGYTF
cdr3_nt: TGTGCCAGCATCCCCCCGGAGGGATCCGGACGTGGCTACACCTTC

v_call: TRBV25-1
clone_size: many
d_call: .
j_call: TRBJ2-5
cdr3_aa: CASMSRGQETQYF
cdr3_nt: TGTGCCAGCATGTCGAGGGGCCAAGAGACCCAGTACTTC

v_call: TRBV28
clone_size: .
d_call: .
j_call: TRBJ2-6
cdr3_aa: CASTGTNSGANVLTF
cdr3_nt: TGTGCCAGCACCGGGACAAACTCTGGGGCCAACGTCCTGACTTTC

v_call: TRBV13
clone_size: few
d_call: TRBD1
j_call: TRBJ1-5
cdr3_aa: CASSLGRTGGHQPQHF
cdr3_nt: TGTGCCAGCAGCTTAGGGAGGACAGGGGGACATCAGCCCCAGCATTTT

v_call: TRBV4-1
clone_size: .
d_call: TRBD2
j_call: TRBJ2-5
cdr3_aa: CASSQEGGGYQETQYF
cdr3_nt: TGCGCCAGCAGCCAAGAAGGCGGGGGGTACCAAGAGACCCAGTACTTC

v_call: TRBV6-5
clone_size: many
d_call: TRBD1
j_call: TRBJ1-5
cdr3_aa: CASSSRDSNNQPQHF
cdr3_nt: TGTGCCAGCAGTTCCCGGGACAGTAACAATCAGCCCCAGCATTTT

v_call: TRBV10-1
clone_size: .
d_call: TRBD2
j_call: TRBJ2-1
cdr3_aa: CASSRTSGVYNEQFF
cdr3_nt: TGCGCCAGCAGCCGGACTAGCGGGGTGTACAATGAGCAGTTCTTC

v_call: TRBV20-1
clone_size: many
d_call: TRBD1
j_call: TRBJ1-5
cdr3_aa: CSARRQGTGNQPQHF
cdr3_nt: TGCAGTGCTCGTAGACAGGGTACGGGCAATCAGCCCCAGCATTTT

v_call: TRBV12-3/TRBV12-4
clone_size: many
d_call: .
j_call: TRBJ1-5
cdr3_aa: CASSLAGNQPQHF
cdr3_nt: TGTGCCAGCAGTTTAGCAGGGAATCAGCCCCAGCATTTT

v_call: TRBV7-7
clone_size: many
d_call: .
j_call: TRBJ2-3
cdr3_aa: CASSQDSITDTQYF
cdr3_nt: TGTGCCAGCAGCCAGGACAGTATCACAGATACGCAGTATTTT

v_call: TRBV27
clone_size: many
d_call: .
j_call: TRBJ2-1
cdr3_aa: CASSFGRSSYNEQFF
cdr3_nt: TGTGCCAGCAGTTTCGGACGTAGCTCCTACAATGAGCAGTTCTTC

v_call: TRBV6-2/TRBV6-3
clone_size: few
d_call: TRBD1
j_call: TRBJ1-1
cdr3_aa: CASSPGQHTEAFF
cdr3_nt: TGTGCCAGCAGCCCGGGACAGCACACTGAAGCTTTCTTT

v_call: TRBV6-5
clone_size: few
d_call: TRBD1
j_call: TRBJ2-3
cdr3_aa: CASGTGSDTQYF
cdr3_nt: TGTGCCAGCGGGACAGGTTCAGATACGCAGTATTTT

v_call: TRBV7-9
clone_size: few
d_call: .
j_call: TRBJ1-4
cdr3_aa: CASSFGWATNEKLFF
cdr3_nt: TGTGCCAGCAGCTTCGGATGGGCAACTAATGAAAAACTGTTTTTT

v_call: TRBV6-2/TRBV6-3
clone_size: few
d_call: TRBD1
j_call: TRBJ1-2
cdr3_aa: CASSARQGANGYTF
cdr3_nt: TGTGCCAGCAGTGCCCGACAGGGAGCGAATGGCTACACCTTC

v_call: TRBV4-1
clone_size: .
d_call: .
j_call: TRBJ2-5
cdr3_aa: CASSQEETGREPRETQYF
cdr3_nt: TGCGCCAGCAGCCAAGAAGAGACAGGGAGGGAGCCACGGGAGACCCAGTACTTC

v_call: TRBV4-1
clone_size: many
d_call: .
j_call: TRBJ2-7
cdr3_aa: CASSPGHLSYEQYF
cdr3_nt: TGCGCCAGCAGCCCGGGACATCTCTCCTACGAGCAGTACTTC

v_call: TRBV30
clone_size: few
d_call: TRBD1
j_call: TRBJ1-1
cdr3_aa: CAYRDRGSGYTEAFF
cdr3_nt: TGTGCCTACCGGGACAGGGGAAGTGGGTACACTGAAGCTTTCTTT

v_call: TRBV4-1
clone_size: .
d_call: TRBD2
j_call: TRBJ2-1
cdr3_aa: CASSQGWGGDNEQFF
cdr3_nt: TGCGCCAGCAGCCAAGGGTGGGGGGGTGACAATGAGCAGTTCTTC

v_call: TRBV9
clone_size: few
d_call: .
j_call: TRBJ1-1
cdr3_aa: CASSVVEGAEAFF
cdr3_nt: TGTGCCAGCAGCGTAGTGGAGGGGGCTGAAGCTTTCTTT

v_call: TRBV12-3/TRBV12-4
clone_size: .
d_call: .
j_call: TRBJ2-5
cdr3_aa: CASNPTEQETQYF
cdr3_nt: TGTGCCAGCAACCCGACCGAACAAGAGACCCAGTACTTC

v_call: TRBV5-3
clone_size: few
d_call: .
j_call: TRBJ2-1
cdr3_aa: CARSLGPGGSSYNEQFF
cdr3_nt: TGTGCCAGAAGCTTAGGGCCGGGGGGCAGCTCCTACAATGAGCAGTTCTTC

v_call: TRBV6-1
clone_size: few
d_call: .
j_call: TRBJ2-7
cdr3_aa: CASSELDTGLYEQYF
cdr3_nt: TGTGCCAGCAGTGAGTTAGACACGGGTCTCTACGAGCAGTACTTC

v_call: TRBV12-5
clone_size: many
d_call: .
j_call: TRBJ2-3
cdr3_aa: CASGLVGIRDSTDTQYF
cdr3_nt: TGTGCTAGTGGTTTGGTAGGAATCAGGGACAGCACAGATACGCAGTATTTT

v_call: TRBV6-1
clone_size: many
d_call: TRBD2
j_call: TRBJ2-7
cdr3_aa: CASRPASGGFYEQYF
cdr3_nt: TGTGCCAGCAGGCCCGCTAGCGGGGGGTTCTACGAGCAGTACTTC

v_call: TRBV15
clone_size: many
d_call: .
j_call: TRBJ1-2
cdr3_aa: CATSRLRGFYGYTF
cdr3_nt: TGTGCCACCAGCAGACTGCGGGGATTCTATGGCTACACCTTC

v_call: TRBV5-1
clone_size: many
d_call: TRBD1
j_call: TRBJ1-2
cdr3_aa: CASSLGDSFHYGYTF
cdr3_nt: TGCGCCAGCAGCTTGGGGGACAGCTTCCACTATGGCTACACCTTC

v_call: TRBV5-1
clone_size: .
d_call: .
j_call: TRBJ2-7
cdr3_aa: CASSLAGRIYEQYF
cdr3_nt: TGCGCCAGCAGCTTGGCAGGGAGAATCTACGAGCAGTACTTC

v_call: TRBV12-3/TRBV12-4
clone_size: many
d_call: .
j_call: TRBJ2-2
cdr3_aa: CASSFVVWPSTGELFF
cdr3_nt: TGTGCCAGCTCCTTTGTGGTATGGCCCTCCACCGGGGAGCTGTTTTTT

v_call: TRBV12-3/TRBV12-4
clone_size: many
d_call: .
j_call: TRBJ2-6
cdr3_aa: CASKHPWAF
cdr3_nt: TGTGCCAGCAAACACCCCTGGGCTTTC

v_call: TRBV11-2
clone_size: few
d_call: .
j_call: TRBJ2-5
cdr3_aa: CASGSLQETQYF
cdr3_nt: TGTGCCAGCGGGTCTCTTCAAGAGACCCAGTACTTC

v_call: TRBV7-9
clone_size: .
d_call: .
j_call: TRBJ2-1
cdr3_aa: CASSYRDPIRYEQFF
cdr3_nt: TGTGCCAGCAGCTACCGGGACCCCATTCGATATGAGCAGTTCTTC

v_call: TRBV9
clone_size: many
d_call: TRBD2
j_call: TRBJ2-1
cdr3_aa: CASSAGLAVYNEQFF
cdr3_nt: TGTGCCAGCAGCGCTGGACTAGCGGTGTACAATGAGCAGTTCTTC

v_call: TRBV5-8
clone_size: many
d_call: .
j_call: TRBJ2-5
cdr3_aa: CASSLLQFQETQYF
cdr3_nt: TGTGCCAGCAGCTTGTTACAGTTTCAAGAGACCCAGTACTTC

v_call: TRBV27
clone_size: .
d_call: .
j_call: TRBJ2-7
cdr3_aa: CASSLLLGAEQYF
cdr3_nt: TGTGCCAGCAGTTTATTGTTGGGGGCCGAGCAGTACTTC

v_call: TRBV2
clone_size: .
d_call: .
j_call: TRBJ1-2
cdr3_aa: CASSEEGGVNYGYTF
cdr3_nt: TGTGCCAGCAGTGAAGAAGGGGGAGTTAACTATGGCTACACCTTC

v_call: TRBV19
clone_size: .
d_call: .
j_call: TRBJ1-2
cdr3_aa: CASSMGLGDGYTF
cdr3_nt: TGTGCCAGTAGTATGGGATTGGGGGATGGCTACACCTTC

v_call: TRBV4-1
clone_size: many
d_call: .
j_call: TRBJ1-1
cdr3_aa: CASSQGPGRRTEAFF
cdr3_nt: TGCGCCAGCAGCCAAGGTCCGGGACGTAGGACTGAAGCTTTCTTT

v_call: TRBV25-1
clone_size: .
d_call: .
j_call: TRBJ1-1
cdr3_aa: CASRLYNTEAFF
cdr3_nt: TGTGCCAGCAGACTGTATAACACTGAAGCTTTCTTT

v_call: TRBV19
clone_size: many
d_call: .
j_call: TRBJ1-4
cdr3_aa: CASSKGSFRDEKLFF
cdr3_nt: TGTGCCAGTAGTAAGGGTAGTTTCCGAGATGAAAAACTGTTTTTT

v_call: TRBV27
clone_size: few
d_call: .
j_call: TRBJ1-2
cdr3_aa: CASSLGQGNLGGYTF
cdr3_nt: TGTGCCAGCAGTTTAGGGCAGGGGAACCTAGGAGGCTACACCTTC

v_call: TRBV7-2
clone_size: many
d_call: .
j_call: TRBJ2-3
cdr3_aa: CASSPIAGTDTQYF
cdr3_nt: TGTGCCAGCAGCCCCATAGCGGGCACAGATACGCAGTATTTT

v_call: TRBV12-3/TRBV12-4
clone_size: many
d_call: .
j_call: TRBJ2-7
cdr3_aa: CASSWAASSYEQYF
cdr3_nt: TGTGCCAGCAGTTGGGCGGCCAGCTCCTACGAGCAGTACTTC

v_call: TRBV4-1
clone_size: many
d_call: .
j_call: TRBJ1-4
cdr3_aa: CASSQETPVREKLFF
cdr3_nt: TGCGCCAGCAGCCAGGAGACACCCGTTCGTGAAAAACTGTTTTTT